These 27 T cell receptor beta chains were sequenced from one sample in a study of post-analysis software for immune sequencing data. Study-wide findings and caveats: There were five TRBV segments more frequent in patients than controls, and TRBV5-6, TRBV5-1 and TRBV20-1 were among them.

Prepared libraries of TCR beta cDNA carried unique molecular identifiers. TCRdb ran MiXCR on the PCR reads and lists one entry per CDR3 protein. The repertoire holds fewer than 850,000 distinct CDR3 sequences, with roughly 27% as singletons. These receptors' antigens are unknown. Sequencing used blood. Receptors originate from a girl between 5 and 17 years old with multiple sclerosis.

This clonotype was counted a few times. The chain recombines TRBV7-2 with TRBJ2-5; 7 bases are a match to TRBD1. The CDR3 length is 14 residues. V lost 3 bases and J lost 3; bases outside the gene matches: 4. Per the germline V gene, CDR1 is SGHTA and CDR2 is FQGNSA. The CDR3 region is CASSFGTDEETQYF. The CDR3, as DNA: TGTGCCAGCAGCTTTGGGACAGACGAAGAGACCCAGTACTTC.

CDR3 protein: CASSPKTVAITDTQYF. As DNA, the CDR3 is TGTGCCAGCTCACCCAAAACCGTCGCGATCACAGATACGCAGTATTTT. This rearrangement joins TRBV18 to TRBJ2-3; D unresolved. Germline lookup yields CDR1 KGHSH and CDR2 LQKENI. V lost 3 bases to trimming and J lost 2 bases, with 15 bases between them. There are 16 residues in the CDR3.

This chain connects TRBV25-1 to TRBJ2-5; 10 bases are a match to TRBD1. V shed 8 bases and J 1 base; nucleotides not matched to a gene: 4. The CDR3 has 14 amino acids. In germline, CDR1 is MGHDK, CDR2 SYGVNS. CDR3 in DNA: TGTGCCAGCCGAGGGACAGGGGCCCAAGAGACCCAGTACTTC. Protein sequence: CASRGTGAQETQYF. Full variable domain (missing parts from reference TRBV25-1 and TRBJ2-5): EADIYQTPRYLVIGTGKKITLECSQTMGHDKMYWYQQDPGMELHLIHYSYGVNSTEKGDLSSESTVSRIRTEHFPLTLESARPSHTSQYLCASRGTGAQETQYFGPGTRLLVL.

V gene TRBV7-2 combines with J gene TRBJ2-7; D not resolved. V shed 2 bases and J shed 7 bases, with 15 bases lying between them. Germline V gives CDR1 SGHTA, CDR2 FQGNSA. The CDR3 extends over 14 amino acids. The CDR3 here is CASSLTANQREQYF. The CDR3 region has the DNA TGTGCCAGCAGCTTAACGGCCAATCAGAGGGAGCAGTACTTC.

The rearrangement uses TRBV6-2 or TRBV6-3 and TRBJ2-7; 10 bases line up with TRBD2. Per the germline V gene, CDR1 is MNHEY and CDR2 is SVGEGT. V was pared by 2 bases and J by 0 bases, with 4 bases of the junction left unmatched. The CDR3 is made up of 16 amino acids. The CDR3 sequence is CASSYRTSGLSYEQYF. DNA for the CDR3: TGTGCCAGCAGTTACCGGACTAGCGGCCTCTCCTACGAGCAGTACTTC.

V gene TRBV4-1 combines with J gene TRBJ2-3; 11 nucleotides agree with TRBD2. The CDR3 spans 16 residues. V shed 4 bases and J 5 bases; nucleotides not matched to a gene: 8. Germline-derived CDR1 and CDR2 are MGHRA and YSYEKL. The CDR3 nucleotides read TGCGCCAGCAGCCCCCTGACTAGCGGGACAGGAGATACGCAGTATTTT. Amino acid sequence: CASSPLTSGTGDTQYF.

The chain combines TRBV20-1 with TRBJ2-5, with 10 positions matching TRBD1. The CDR3 is 15 residues long. After removal of 0 bases from V and 3 bases from J, the junction contained 4 bases not matched to a gene. Germline lookup yields CDR1 DFQATT and CDR2 SNEGSKA (reference sequence). The DNA for the CDR3 is TGCAGTGCTAGAGATGACAGGGGGCAGGAAGAGACCCAGTACTTC. It codes for CSARDDRGQEETQYF.

The table lists this clonotype with many counts. The chain carries TRBV7-2 and TRBJ2-7, with D perhaps matching TRBD2 (5 bases). The CDR3 is 14 amino acids. V was shortened by 6 bases and J by 4 bases, with 16 bases between the two germline ends. The germline V gene encodes CDR1 SGHTA and CDR2 FQGNSA. DNA for the CDR3: TGTGCCAGCAGTTTTTCGTTCCGGGGATACGAGCAGTACTTC. It yields the protein CASSFSFRGYEQYF.

The sample holds a few counts of this clonotype. The J gene is TRBJ2-7, the V gene TRBV7-9; D may be TRBD1 (7 bases). Germline loops: CDR1 SEHNR, CDR2 FQNEAQ (reference sequence). The CDR3 sequence is 14 residues long. V lost 5 bases and J lost 5, with 16 bases in between. CDR3 coding DNA: TGTGCCAGCAGCCGCTCACAGGGGAGGCACGAGCAGTACTTC. This translates into CASSRSQGRHEQYF.

The CDR3 is CASNPGFAGELFF. CDR3 sequence (DNA): TGTGCCAGCAACCCCGGGTTCGCCGGGGAGCTGTTTTTT. The rearrangement uses TRBV12-3 or TRBV12-4 and TRBJ2-2; D remains ambiguous. The CDR3 is 13 amino acids. The V gene lost 7 bases and the J gene lost 6 bases, with 12 bases spanning the gap.

The gene calls are TRBV6-5 and TRBJ2-5; TRBD2 matches 10 bases. The CDR3 covers 15 residues. Germline assignment: CDR1 MNHEY and CDR2 SVGAGI. The trim removed 6 bases at V and 2 bases at J, leaving 6 bases unmatched. CDR3 amino acids: CASRIAGGPQETQYF. The CDR3 DNA sequence: TGTGCCAGCAGAATAGCGGGAGGCCCTCAAGAGACCCAGTACTTC.

J is TRBJ2-7 and V is TRBV10-3; 9 bases map to TRBD1. V was pared by 9 bases and J by 5 bases, with 5 bases of the junction left unmatched. This CDR3 comprises 12 residues. Germline V gives CDR1 ENHRY, CDR2 SYGVKD. In nucleotides, the CDR3 is TGTGCCATTGGACAGGGGTTCGACGAGCAGTACTTC. This gives the protein CAIGQGFDEQYF.

The chain is built from TRBV9 and TRBJ1-5, with D perhaps matching TRBD1 (5 bases). The V and J ends lost 0 bases and 4 bases respectively, with 11 bases between them. Per germline, CDR1 SGDLS and CDR2 YYNGEE. The CDR3 length is 15 residues. The CDR3 DNA is TGTGCCAGCAGCGTAGATCCCAGGGCTAATCAGCCCCAGCATTTT. Protein product: CASSVDPRANQPQHF.

In its sample, this clonotype was seen many times. The chain joins TRBV7-2 to TRBJ1-2, with D perhaps matching TRBD1 (5 bases). V was cut by 2 bases and J by 5 bases, with 15 bases left in between. Germline CDR1 is SGHTA and CDR2 is FQGNSA. This CDR3 comprises 15 residues. CDR3 nucleotide sequence: TGTGCCAGCAGCTTATTCCGTACAGGCGGATATGGCTACACCTTC. Translated: CASSLFRTGGYGYTF.

There are a few counts of this clonotype. The chain employs TRBV20-1 and TRBJ1-1; D gene uncertain. CDR3 length equals 11 residues. Germline assignment: CDR1 DFQATT and CDR2 SNEGSKA (reference sequence). V was clipped by 3 bases and J by 8 bases, with 10 bases between them. The CDR3 DNA sequence: TGCAGTGCTAGGTCGTGGGAGGAAGCTTTCTTT. This gives the protein CSARSWEEAFF.

This clonotype was seen a handful of times. The CDR3 DNA is TGTGCCAGCAGCTTAGCCCCCCTCCGACTAGCGGGACTGGGGAACGAGCAGTACTTC. Translated, it gives CASSLAPLRLAGLGNEQYF. V and J are TRBV7-2 and TRBJ2-7; 11 nucleotides align to TRBD2. J lost 5 bases, V lost 0 bases, and 15 bases had no gene match. The germline gives CDR1 SGHTA, CDR2 FQGNSA. This CDR3 has 19 residues.

This clonotype was seen only a few times. V is TRBV15 and J is TRBJ2-7, with a tentative D call TRBD1 (5 bases). From germline, CDR1 is LNHNV and CDR2 YYDKDF (reference sequence). There are 15 residues in the CDR3. The V end lost 0 bases, the J end lost 6 bases, and 15 bases lay between the germline ends. CDR3 coding DNA: TGTGCCACCAGCAGAGAGACAGCCGTTCTCCGCGAGCAGTACTTC. Its protein is CATSRETAVLREQYF.

The rearrangement uses TRBV6-1 and TRBJ1-5; D gene unclear. CDR1 is MNHNS, CDR2 SASEGT, per germline. CDR3 length equals 15 residues. The germline V and J ends were trimmed by 7 bases and 0 bases, with 13 bases remaining between them. Written as DNA, the CDR3 is TGTGCCAGCATGAAGACTTCTTATAGCAATCAGCCCCAGCATTTT. It translates to CASMKTSYSNQPQHF.

The chain is built from TRBV20-1 and TRBJ2-7, with 9 bases lining up with TRBD2. The CDR3 runs to 16 residues. After removal of 1 base from V and 3 bases from J, the junction contained 10 bases not matched to a gene. Germline CDR1 DFQATT, CDR2 SNEGSKA (reference sequence). The CDR3 coding sequence is TGCAGTGCTAGAGGCTCAGCGGGAGGTGAGGTCTACGAGCAGTACTTC. Residues: CSARGSAGGEVYEQYF.

In its sample, this clonotype was seen a few times. The rearrangement joins TRBV4-3 to TRBJ1-5; 7 bases align to TRBD1. Germline CDR1 LGHNA, CDR2 YSLEER. With 6 bases clipped from V and 4 bases from J, the junction kept 6 bases outside the gene matches. The CDR3 consists of 14 residues. CDR3 in DNA: TGCGCCAGCAGTTCCTACAGGGGTAATCAGCCCCAGCATTTT. Protein product: CASSSYRGNQPQHF.

This clonotype was found a few times. The V and J genes are TRBV2 and TRBJ2-1, with 9 bases identical to TRBD1. Trimming cost V 5 bases and J 9 bases; bases outside gene matches: 8. This CDR3 has 14 amino acids. The germline gives CDR1 SNHLY, CDR2 FYNNEI. Here the CDR3 DNA reads TGTGCCAGCAGTCCCGGGACAGGGTTCAGTGAGCAGTTCTTC. It codes for CASSPGTGFSEQFF.

V gene TRBV6-1 combines with J gene TRBJ1-5; D remains unclear. The length of the CDR3 is 14 residues. Trimming shortened V by 0 bases and J by 3 bases, and 6 bases separated the two germline ends. Looked up from germline, CDR1 is MNHNS and CDR2 is SASEGT. CDR3 region: CASSEARLNQPQHF. The CDR3 DNA follows: TGTGCCAGCAGTGAAGCCAGGCTCAATCAGCCCCAGCATTTT.

The V gene is TRBV20-1, the J gene TRBJ2-3; 10 nucleotides align to TRBD2. The germline CDR1 and CDR2 sequences are DFQATT and SNEGSKA (reference sequence). CDR3 size: 16 residues. V shed 5 bases and J 2 bases; nucleotides not matched to a gene: 10. CDR3 DNA sequence: TGCAGTGCTCTAGCGGGAGCGGGAGGGTACACAGATACGCAGTATTTT. Amino acids: CSALAGAGGYTDTQYF.

This clonotype was counted between two and nine times. The genes are TRBV2 and TRBJ2-1; the match to TRBD2 covers 13 bases. The V gene's germline CDR1 is SNHLY and CDR2 FYNNEI. The CDR3 has 17 residues. The V and J ends lost 6 bases and 2 bases, in that order; junction bases with no gene match: 7. CDR3 sequence: CASSLRTSGGPYNEQFF. CDR3 bases: TGTGCCAGCAGCCTCCGGACTAGCGGGGGCCCCTACAATGAGCAGTTCTTC.

This clonotype was observed a handful of times. The chain joins TRBV3-1 to TRBJ1-5; 8 bases match TRBD1. From germline, CDR1 is LGHDT and CDR2 YNNKEL (reference sequence). Trimming at V came to 4 bases and at J to 10 bases, leaving 6 bases not matched to a gene. CDR3 size: 13 residues. The CDR3 reads CASSPRTGHPQHF. The CDR3 DNA follows: TGTGCCAGCAGCCCCCGGACAGGGCATCCCCAGCATTTT.

V is TRBV11-2 and J is TRBJ2-3, with TRBD2 matching 11 bases. This CDR3 region has 15 residues. Per germline, CDR1 SGHAT and CDR2 FQNNGV. The V gene end was trimmed by 0 bases and the J gene end by 11 bases; junction bases not matched to a gene: 7. In DNA, the CDR3 is TGTGCCAGCAGCTTAGAACCTAGCGGGAGGCTCGAGCAGTATTTT. Translated: CASSLEPSGRLEQYF.

CDR3 nucleotides: TGCGCCAGCAGCCTCAGCGAGGATAGTGGGAGGTCACCCCTCCACTTT. Encoded protein: CASSLSEDSGRSPLHF. The chain joins TRBV4-1 to TRBJ1-6; D uncertain. The CDR3 totals 16 residues. The germline V gene encodes CDR1 MGHRA and CDR2 YSYEKL. Trimming removed 4 bases at V and 10 bases at J, with 20 bases between.